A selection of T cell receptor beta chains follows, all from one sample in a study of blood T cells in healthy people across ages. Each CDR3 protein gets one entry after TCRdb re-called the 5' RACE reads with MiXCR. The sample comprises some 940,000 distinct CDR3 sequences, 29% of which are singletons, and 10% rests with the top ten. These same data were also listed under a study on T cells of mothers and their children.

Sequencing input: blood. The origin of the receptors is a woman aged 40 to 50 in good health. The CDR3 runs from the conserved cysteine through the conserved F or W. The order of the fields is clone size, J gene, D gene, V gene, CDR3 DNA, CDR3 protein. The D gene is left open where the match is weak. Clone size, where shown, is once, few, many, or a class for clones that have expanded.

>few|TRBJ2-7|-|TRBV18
TGTGCCAGCTCCCCCGGTGGGGGGTCGGGCTACGAGCAGTACTTC
CASSPGGGSGYEQYF
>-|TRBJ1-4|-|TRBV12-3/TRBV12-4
TGTGCCAGCAGTTTAGGACAGACAACTAATGAAAAACTGTTTTTT
CASSLGQTTNEKLFF
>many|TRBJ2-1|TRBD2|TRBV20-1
TGCAGTGCTAGAGATCTGGCGGGGGGGTACAATGAGCAGTTCTTC
CSARDLAGGYNEQFF
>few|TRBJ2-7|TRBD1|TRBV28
TGTGCCAGCAGTTTCCAAGGGACAGGGAGCTACGAGCAGTACTTC
CASSFQGTGSYEQYF
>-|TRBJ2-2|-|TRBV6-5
TGTGCCAGTAGGCCCGGGATAGTCAACACCGGGGAGCTGTTTTTT
CASRPGIVNTGELFF
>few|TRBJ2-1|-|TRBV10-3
TGTGCCATCAGTACCACAACAGGTGACGGTGAGCAGTTCTTC
CAISTTTGDGEQFF
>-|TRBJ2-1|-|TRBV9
TGTACCAGCAGCGTAGGGGGAAGCTCCTACAATGAGCAGTTCTTC
CTSSVGGSSYNEQFF
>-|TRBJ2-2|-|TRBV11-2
TGTGCCAGCCAACAGGGCACCGGGGAGCTGTTTTTT
CASQQGTGELFF
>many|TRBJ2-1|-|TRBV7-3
TGTGCCAGCAGCTTAAGCAGTACCAACAATGAGCAGTTCTTC
CASSLSSTNNEQFF
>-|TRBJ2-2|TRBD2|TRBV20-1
TGCAGTGCTAAATCTACTTATAGCGGGGGGGCCGGGGAGCTGTTTTTT
CSAKSTYSGGAGELFF
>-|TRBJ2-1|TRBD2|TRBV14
TGTGCCAGCAGCCAAGATTGGGGAGGGGATTCCTACAATGAGCAGTTCTTC
CASSQDWGGDSYNEQFF
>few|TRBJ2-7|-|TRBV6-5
TGTGCCAGCAGCCAGGGATTCCACGAGCAGTACTTC
CASSQGFHEQYF
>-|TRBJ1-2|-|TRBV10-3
TGTGCCATCAGGTTCGACCTAACCCCCCGCTATGGCTACACCTTC
CAIRFDLTPRYGYTF
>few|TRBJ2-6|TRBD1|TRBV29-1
TGCAGCGTCAGACAGGGAGAGAGGGCCAACGTCCTGACTTTC
CSVRQGERANVLTF
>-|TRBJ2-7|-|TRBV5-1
TGCGCCAGCAGCTTGGCCGGGACCGCCGTACGAGAGCAGTACTTC
CASSLAGTAVREQYF
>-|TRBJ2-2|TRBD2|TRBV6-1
TGTGCCAGCAGTAGCGGGGCAGGGCAAGGGAGTCGCACCGGGGAGCTGTTTTTT
CASSSGAGQGSRTGELFF
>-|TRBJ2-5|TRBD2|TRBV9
TGTGCCAGCAGCGCTCGAGCGGGGGATGAGACCCAGTACTTC
CASSARAGDETQYF
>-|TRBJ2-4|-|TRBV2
TGTGCCAGCAGTCCAGGGAACTCCTACGTGCAGTACTTC
CASSPGNSYVQYF
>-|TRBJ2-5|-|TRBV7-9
TGTGCCAGCAGCTTAGTGGTGGGCCAACAAGAGACCCAGTACTTC
CASSLVVGQQETQYF
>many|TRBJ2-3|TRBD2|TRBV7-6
TGTGCCAGCAGCGAACTAGCGGGGAGCCCGACAGATACGCAGTATTTT
CASSELAGSPTDTQYF
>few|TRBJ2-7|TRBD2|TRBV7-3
TGTGCCAGCAGCTCGGATCTAGCGGGAGGGAACGAGCAGTACTTC
CASSSDLAGGNEQYF
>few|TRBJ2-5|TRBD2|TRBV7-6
TGTGCCAGCAGCGCTTACAGCGGGGGGGGGGAGACCCAGTACTTC
CASSAYSGGGETQYF
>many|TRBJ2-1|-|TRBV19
TGTGCCAGTAGTATAGGACGGGACTCCTACAATGAGCAGTTCTTC
CASSIGRDSYNEQFF
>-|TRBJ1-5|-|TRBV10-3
TGTGCCATCAGTGAGTCGGGGGAAGGGGAGCTCAATCAGCCCCAGCATTTT
CAISESGEGELNQPQHF
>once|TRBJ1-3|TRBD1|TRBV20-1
TGCAGTGCCAGAGCGGGACAGGGGGGAGGAAACACCATATATTTT
CSARAGQGGGNTIYF
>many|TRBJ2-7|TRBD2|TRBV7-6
TGTGCCAGCAGCTTAGCGGGGGGGTCAACCTACGAGCAGTACTTC
CASSLAGGSTYEQYF
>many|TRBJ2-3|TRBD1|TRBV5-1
TGTGCCAGCAGTCCCGGACAGGGTACAGATACGCAGTATTTT
CASSPGQGTDTQYF
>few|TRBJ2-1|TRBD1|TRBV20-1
TGCAGTGCTACCAGGAGGGACAGGGGATGGGGTGAGCAGTTCTTC
CSATRRDRGWGEQFF
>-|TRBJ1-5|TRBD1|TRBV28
TGTGCCAGCAGTCCGACTCTTACACAGGGGGATCAGCCCCAGCATTTT
CASSPTLTQGDQPQHF
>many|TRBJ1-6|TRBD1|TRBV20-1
TGCAGTGCTAGGACAGGGGGCGTCGAGTGGTCACCCCTCCACTTT
CSARTGGVEWSPLHF
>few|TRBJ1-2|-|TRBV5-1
TGCGCCAGCAGCTTGGCCGCAGGGAAAAGCTATGGCTACACCTTC
CASSLAAGKSYGYTF
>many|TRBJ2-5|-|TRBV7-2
TGTGCCAGCAGAGCCGGGGGCCAAGAGACCCAGTACTTC
CASRAGGQETQYF
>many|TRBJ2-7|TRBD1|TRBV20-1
TGCAGTGCTGGACAGGGGGCAGGGGAGCAGTACTTC
CSAGQGAGEQYF
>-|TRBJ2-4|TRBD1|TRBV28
TGTGCCAGCAGTACGGCAGGGGGCTTTGGGGACATTCAGTACTTC
CASSTAGGFGDIQYF
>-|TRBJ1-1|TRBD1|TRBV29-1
TGCAGCGCCCCTGGGGCGAGGGGGCGGAACACTGAAGCTTTCTTT
CSAPGARGRNTEAFF
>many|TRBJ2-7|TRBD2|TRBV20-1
TGCAGCCTTCTAGCGGGGGTCTACGAGCAGTACTTC
CSLLAGVYEQYF
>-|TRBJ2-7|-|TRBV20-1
TGCAGTGCTAGCGGACGGATAAGCTCCTACGAGCAGTACTTC
CSASGRISSYEQYF
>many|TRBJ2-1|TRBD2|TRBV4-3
TGCGCCAGCAGCCTCCGCCTGGGACTAGCGGGGGGCTACAATGAGCAGTTCTTC
CASSLRLGLAGGYNEQFF
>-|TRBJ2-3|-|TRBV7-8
TGTGCCAGCAGCTCTTTCACCGGGATCACAGATACGCAGTATTTT
CASSSFTGITDTQYF
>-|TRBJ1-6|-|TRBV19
TGTGCCAGTAGTATAGAGGGGTATAATTCACCCCTCCACTTT
CASSIEGYNSPLHF
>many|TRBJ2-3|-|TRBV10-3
TGTGCCATCAGCAGACAGACTAGCACAGATACGCAGTATTTT
CAISRQTSTDTQYF
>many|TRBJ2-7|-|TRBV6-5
TGTGCCAGCAGTACCAACAGGGCAGCAACGTCCTACGAGCAGTACTTC
CASSTNRAATSYEQYF
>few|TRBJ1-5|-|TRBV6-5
TGTGCCAGCAGTTACGGGGGCCGTCAGCCCCAGCATTTT
CASSYGGRQPQHF
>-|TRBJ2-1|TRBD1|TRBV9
TGTGCCAGCAGCGTGACAGGGTCAAGCTCCTACAATGAGCAGTTCTTC
CASSVTGSSSYNEQFF
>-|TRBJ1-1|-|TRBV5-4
TGTGCCAGCAGCTTAGGACAGACCATGAACACTGAAGCTTTCTTT
CASSLGQTMNTEAFF
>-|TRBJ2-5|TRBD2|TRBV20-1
TGCAGTGCTAGGGTTCAGGGAGCGGGGGGCCCAAGGGAGACCCAGTACTTC
CSARVQGAGGPRETQYF
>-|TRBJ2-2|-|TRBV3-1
TGTGCCAGCAGCCAAGGGTGGATCGGCACCGGGGAGCTGTTTTTT
CASSQGWIGTGELFF
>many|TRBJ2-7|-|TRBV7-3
TGTGCCAGCAGCCCGACTTGGGAGACGGCAGAGCAGTACTTC
CASSPTWETAEQYF
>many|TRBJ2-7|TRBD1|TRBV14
TGTGCCAGCAGCCGCGCAACCGGGACAGGGGTTGTATCTAGACAGTACTTC
CASSRATGTGVVSRQYF
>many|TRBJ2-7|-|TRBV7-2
TGTGCCAGCAGCTCAGGCACCTCCTACGAGCAGTACTTC
CASSSGTSYEQYF
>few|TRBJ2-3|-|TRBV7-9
TGTGCCAGCAGCTTAGAATCCCTACGCACAGATACGCAGTATTTT
CASSLESLRTDTQYF
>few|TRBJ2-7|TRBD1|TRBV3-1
TGTGCCAGCAGTAACACCGGGACAGGGGTTGACGAGCAGTACTTC
CASSNTGTGVDEQYF
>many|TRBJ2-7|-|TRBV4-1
TGCGCCAGCAGCCTCGCCGCGGGACAAGCCTACGAGCAGTACTTC
CASSLAAGQAYEQYF
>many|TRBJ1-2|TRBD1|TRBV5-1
TGCGCCAGCAGCCGCGGACAGGGGGGCTATGGCTACACCTTC
CASSRGQGGYGYTF
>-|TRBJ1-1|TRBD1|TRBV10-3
TGTGCCATCAGTGAGGGCAGGGGGATGAACACTGAAGCTTTCTTT
CAISEGRGMNTEAFF
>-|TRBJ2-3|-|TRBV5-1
TGCGCCAGCAGCCCGTCGGCAGGGTCCCTCGCAGATACGCAGTATTTT
CASSPSAGSLADTQYF
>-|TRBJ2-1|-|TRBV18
TGTGCCAGCTCACCCCTGCCTGGGGGCGTTGAGCAGTTCTTC
CASSPLPGGVEQFF
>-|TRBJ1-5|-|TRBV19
TGTGCCAGCGGTACAGGGAATCATCAGCCCCAGCATTTT
CASGTGNHQPQHF